These 6 T cell receptor beta chains were sequenced from one sample in a study of beta chain features in type 1 diabetes. Sequencing targeted expressed TCRB transcripts, as all isolated RNA had been reverse transcribed. The data were produced by immunoSEQ multiplex PCR, yet TCRdb's version contains in-frame clones alone and is incomplete. The data contain about 360,000 clones, approximately 12% of them singletons. The sample comprised naive CD4+ T cells from blood. The receptor source for this set is a man aged 18 to 30 in good health.

V and J are TRBV29-1 and TRBJ2-7; possible D gene TRBD1, 5 bases. CDR3 length: 12 residues. V was cut by 7 bases and J by 5 bases, with 15 bases left in between. Per the germline V gene, CDR1 is SQVTM and CDR2 is ANQGSEA. The CDR3 coding sequence is TGCAGCGCGGCCCCCTCAGGGAACGAGCAGTACTTC. Amino acid sequence: CSAAPSGNEQYF.

The gene calls are TRBV11-3 and TRBJ2-3; D is ambiguous. The germline gives CDR1 SGHNT, CDR2 YENEEA. The ends were cut back, 1 base at V and 3 bases at J, with 5 bases in the middle. The CDR3 is 13 residues long. CDR3 region: CASSLVETDTQYF. The CDR3 DNA reads TGTGCCAGCAGCTTAGTCGAGACAGATACGCAGTATTTT.

This clone was recorded a few times. V usage is TRBV7-2 and J usage is TRBJ2-7, with D maybe TRBD2 (5 bases). This CDR3 region has 13 residues. V lost 1 base to trimming and J lost 3 bases, with 7 bases between them. Germline lookup yields CDR1 SGHTA and CDR2 FQGNSA. This CDR3 is CASSLERDYEQYF. The CDR3 DNA is TGTGCCAGCAGCTTAGAACGGGACTACGAGCAGTACTTC.

There are a few counts of this clone. In the same sample, other DNA sequences code for this CDR3. The V and J genes are TRBV18 and TRBJ2-3; D is possibly TRBD1 (5 bases). This CDR3 has 13 residues. Germline CDR1 KGHSH, CDR2 LQKENI. Trimming pared 2 bases from V and 3 bases from J, leaving 6 bases between. The CDR3 sequence: CASSPSGTDTQYF. In nucleotides, the CDR3 is TGTGCCAGCTCACCATCAGGGACAGATACGCAGTATTTT.

The chain uses TRBV5-1 and TRBJ1-1; D is undetermined. The CDR3 is 16 amino acids. Germline values: CDR1 SGHRS, CDR2 YFSETQ. Trimming took 0 bases from V and 1 from J, leaving 13 bases between them. The CDR3 sequence: CASSLAGGAGNTEAFF. CDR3 sequence (DNA): TGCGCCAGCAGCTTGGCCGGAGGCGCGGGGAACACTGAAGCTTTCTTT.

The table lists this clone with a few counts. V and J are TRBV9 and TRBJ1-2, with D perhaps TRBD1 (6 bases). The CDR3 spans 12 residues. Germline CDR1 is SGDLS and CDR2 is YYNGEE. V dropped 0 bases and J dropped 7 bases, with 7 bases sitting between them. CDR3 DNA sequence: TGTGCCAGCAGCGTAGCCAGGGGTGGCTACACCTTC. It encodes CASSVARGGYTF. Complete variable domain (other parts from reference TRBV9 and TRBJ1-2): DSGVTQTPKHLITATGQRVTLRCSPRSGDLSVYWYQQSLDQGLQFLIQYYNGEERAKGNILERFSAQQFPDLHSELNLSSLELGDSALYFCASSVARGGYTFGSGTRLTVV.